The source of this T cell receptor (beta chain) is a study of metastatic and nonmetastatic thyroid tumors (dated by TCRdb to the early 2020s). At the level of the whole study: Repertoires were compared across peripheral blood and tumor or nodule tissue samples from malignant and benign thyroid patients. The paper as a whole reports these results and caveats: In both blood and tumor samples, TCR beta diversity was reported to be significantly higher in malignant tumors than in benign nodules.

Libraries were built with PCR. The listed sequencing device is Illumina HiSeq 4000. High-throughput sequencing was used to profile the TCR beta-chain CDR3 region of every patient. The source study handled its data this way. The researchers built a classifier to tell apart papillary thyroid cancer patients with distant metastasis, based on CDR3 differences among clinicopathological groups. The Shannon index was used to measure repertoire diversity, and the Morisita-Horn index was used to measure how similar tumor and blood repertoires were. TCRdb redid the processing of the public reads, applying fastp at Q25 and MiXCR, and retained in-frame beta chains. The V and J calls come from TCRdb's annotation, not from the publication. The sample yields 30,000 or so clones; 16% were counted once. The biggest ten clones account for 3.5% to 4.5% of the sample. No patient had received any treatment before thyroid surgery. Using T-cell receptor beta sequencing, the researchers looked back retrospectively at clinical samples from patients, gathered between the early 2010s and the late 2010s.

Relative to germline, V is missing 5 bases and J is missing 8 bases, with 24 bases of the junction outside any gene match. The CDR3 numbers 19 residues from cysteine through phenylalanine. The retained sequence is limited to the CDR3, 57 bases, with the frame set at the first base. Reading the germline V gene (reference sequence) gives CDR1 DFQATT and CDR2 SNEGSKA. For this clone: What this receptor recognizes is not known. The input lacks base qualities; no much larger clone sits a single base away.

The sample was blood. In this chain, TRBV20-1 is recombined with TRBJ2-1, and TRBD2 matches 10 of the central bases. This sequence originates from a female donor with papillary thyroid cancer or a benign thyroid nodule (not recorded which). Some clones in this sample may be carry-over from other donors' samples. The DNA reads as follows: TGCAGTGCTCCAGGTGGGCCTAATACTAGCGGGACCACTTTGCATGAGCAGTTCTTC. The translation is CSAPGGPNTSGTTLHEQFF.